These T cell receptor beta chains were read from a single sample in a study of shared clonotypes between healthy human individuals. The data were produced by immunoSEQ multiplex PCR, yet TCRdb's version contains in-frame clones alone and is incomplete. Of 2,500,000 or so clones listed, more than 90% are singletons. Sequencing input: naive CD4+ T cells sorted from blood. The receptors were sampled from a man aged 18-30 years in good health. The CDR3 runs from the conserved cysteine through the conserved F or W. The order of the fields is J gene, clone size, V gene, D gene, CDR3 DNA, CDR3 protein. D genes are given only for firm matches. The size entry is marked missing in some rows and otherwise reads once, few, many or a size class.

TRBJ2-7 once TRBV15 - TGTGCCACCAGCAGAGAAGAAAAAACAGCCGAGCAGTACTTC CATSREEKTAEQYF
TRBJ2-2 - TRBV12-5 - TGTGCTAGTGGTTCACCCGGGACTCTTATTCGACTCGGGGAGCTGTTTTTT CASGSPGTLIRLGELFF
TRBJ2-5 - TRBV28 TRBD1 TGTGCCAGCTTCGACAGGGACGGGCAGACCCAGTACTTC CASFDRDGQTQYF
TRBJ1-1 - TRBV11-2 - TGTGCCAGCAGCTTATTCCGGGGATTGAACACTGAAGCTTTCTTT CASSLFRGLNTEAFF
TRBJ2-7 - TRBV6-5 TRBD2 TGTGCCAGCAGCACGACTAGCGGGGGCGAGCAGTACTTC CASSTTSGGEQYF
TRBJ2-3 - TRBV10-3 TRBD2 TGTGCCATCAGTGAGTCCCAGCGGGGGGTCACAGATACGCAGTATTTT CAISESQRGVTDTQYF
TRBJ1-3 - TRBV5-1 TRBD1 TGCGCCAGCAGCTTGGAAGGGACAGGCTCTGGAAACACCATATATTTT CASSLEGTGSGNTIYF
TRBJ1-6 once TRBV18 - TGTGCCAGCTCACCACAGGGTCTGGATTCACCCCTCCACTTT CASSPQGLDSPLHF
TRBJ1-1 - TRBV6-1 - TGTGCCAGCAGCGAAGGCGGGACCCCTATGAACACTGAAGCTTTCTTT CASSEGGTPMNTEAFF
TRBJ1-2 once TRBV19 - TGTGCCAGTAGTATGAGTAGGGCTAACTATGGCTACACCTTC CASSMSRANYGYTF
TRBJ2-1 - TRBV9 - TGTGCCAGCAGCCCCGGAGGTGGGGTTGAGCAGTTCTTC CASSPGGGVEQFF
TRBJ2-6 - TRBV7-2 - TGTGCCAGCAGGAGTTCTGGGGCCAACGTCCTGACTTTC CASRSSGANVLTF
TRBJ1-1 - TRBV6-5 - TGTGCCAGCAGTTACCTTGGGACGGAGGGCCTTGAAGCTTTCTTT CASSYLGTEGLEAFF
TRBJ1-4 - TRBV28 - TGTGCCAGCAGTTCTTTCTGGGCGGGGAGTGAAAAACTGTTTTTT CASSSFWAGSEKLFF
TRBJ1-3 - TRBV5-4 - TGTGCCAGCAGCTTTGAGGGGCCTGGAAACACCATATATTTT CASSFEGPGNTIYF
TRBJ1-4 - TRBV28 - TGTGCCAGCAGTGCCGGGTCCCGTGGAAAACTGTTTTTT CASSAGSRGKLFF
TRBJ2-2 - TRBV6-1 TRBD1 TGTGCCAGCATATCCCGGGACAGGGACACCGGGGAGCTGTTTTTT CASISRDRDTGELFF
TRBJ2-1 - TRBV14 TRBD1 TGTGCCAGCAGCCACAGGGGGACATCTTACAATGAGCAGTTCTTC CASSHRGTSYNEQFF
TRBJ1-6 - TRBV6-5 - TGTGCCAGCAACGAGGGGCGGTCGGGTTCACCCCTCCACTTT CASNEGRSGSPLHF
TRBJ2-5 - TRBV11-2 TRBD1 TGTGCCAGCAGCTTAACCGGGACAGGGGGAGAGACCCAGTACTTC CASSLTGTGGETQYF
TRBJ1-6 - TRBV13 - TGTGCCAGCAGCTTAAATGTGAATTCACCCCTCCACTTT CASSLNVNSPLHF
TRBJ2-7 - TRBV6-6 TRBD2 TGTGCCAGCAGTTACTCTGGACTAGCGTTTAACGAGCAGTACTTC CASSYSGLAFNEQYF
TRBJ2-3 - TRBV11-3 TRBD1 TGTGCCAGCAGCCTTGGACAGGGAAGCACAGATACGCAGTATTTT CASSLGQGSTDTQYF
TRBJ2-1 - TRBV2 TRBD2 TGTGCCAGCAGGAAGCCAGGACTAGCGGTGGCTGGTGAGCAGTTCTTC CASRKPGLAVAGEQFF
TRBJ2-1 - TRBV6-5 - TGTGCCAGCAGCCCAGACTGGAATGAGCAGTTCTTC CASSPDWNEQFF
TRBJ2-6 - TRBV5-1 - TGCGCCAGCGGAACTGGGTCGACCTGGAGCTCTGGGGCCAACGTCCTGACTTTC CASGTGSTWSSGANVLTF
TRBJ2-7 - TRBV6-1 TRBD1 TGTGCCAGCAGTGAGACAGGGGCTAGCGACGAGCAGTACTTC CASSETGASDEQYF
TRBJ1-5 once TRBV7-8 - TGTGCCAGCAGCGGCCGGGACTCGAGGGGGGCCCAGCATTTT CASSGRDSRGAQHF
TRBJ2-5 - TRBV21-1 - TGTGCCAGCAGCAGACCTCCCCGGACAGGGGGTGAGGAGACCCAGTACTTC CASSRPPRTGGEETQYF
TRBJ2-2 - TRBV6-6 TRBD1 TGTGCCTTCAGGACAGGGCTGATGGGGGAGCTGTTTTTT CAFRTGLMGELFF
TRBJ1-2 - TRBV5-1 - TGCGCCAGCAGTCCCCAGGGTTATGCTAACTATGGCTACACCTTC CASSPQGYANYGYTF
TRBJ2-5 - TRBV7-6 - TGTGCCAGCAGCTTACAAAGGGAGACCCAGTACTTC CASSLQRETQYF
TRBJ2-7 - TRBV15 TRBD1 TGTGCCACCAGCAGAGCCCAGGGGGCCTACGAGCAGTACTTC CATSRAQGAYEQYF
TRBJ1-1 - TRBV10-2 - TGCGCCAGCAGTGAAAGCCACACTGAAGCTTTCTTT CASSESHTEAFF
TRBJ2-1 - TRBV7-3 - TGTGCCAGCAGCTTAACGACGGATCTCGACAATGAGCAGTTCTTC CASSLTTDLDNEQFF
TRBJ2-4 - TRBV5-4 TRBD2 TGTGCCAGCAGCTCCGGGGGAGGGTCTAAGGCCAAAAACATTCAGTACTTC CASSSGGGSKAKNIQYF
TRBJ1-1 - TRBV9 - TGTGCCAGCAGCGTAGGAGGCGGGGGGAACACTGAAGCTTTCTTT CASSVGGGGNTEAFF
TRBJ2-3 - TRBV7-2 - TGTGCCAGCACCACCCCTTTAGTTGGGACGCAGTATTTT CASTTPLVGTQYF
TRBJ2-7 - TRBV5-1 TRBD1 TGCGCCAGCAGCTCACTTCCGGGACAGTCCTACGAGCAGTACTTC CASSSLPGQSYEQYF
TRBJ1-5 - TRBV10-3 - TGTGCCATCAGGGACCACAGGGTCGGGGACAATCAGCCCCAGCATTTT CAIRDHRVGDNQPQHF
TRBJ2-1 - TRBV2 TRBD2 TGTGCCAGCAGCGCCGGGACTAGCGGAAACAATGAGCAGTTCTTC CASSAGTSGNNEQFF
TRBJ2-3 - TRBV7-6 TRBD2 TGTGCCAGCAGCCCGACTAGCGAGACAGATACGCAGTATTTT CASSPTSETDTQYF
TRBJ2-3 - TRBV10-1 - TGCGCCAGCAGTCACCGGGGGAGTCCCACAGATACGCAGTATTTT CASSHRGSPTDTQYF
TRBJ1-1 - TRBV2 TRBD1 TGTGCCAGCAGGGATCGGACAGGGAGGGTGGACACTGAAGCTTTCTTT CASRDRTGRVDTEAFF
TRBJ2-5 - TRBV5-1 - TGCGCCAGCACCCGTGGCGAGACCCAGTACTTC CASTRGETQYF
TRBJ2-1 - TRBV6-6 - TGTGCCAGCACCCCAGGGATTTACAATGAGCAGTTCTTC CASTPGIYNEQFF